This T cell receptor beta chain was sequenced for a study of shared clonotypes between healthy human individuals. Study-wide results and limits: The low donor count limited represented genetic and exposure-history diversity. Rarefaction exposed incomplete sorted-subset sequencing despite large depth.

Concerning this clone: The antigen is not known.

CD8 cells regarded as naive lacked CD45RO, were positively chosen for CCR7, and omitted terminally differentiated effector memory CD45RA+ cells. The deep-level immunoSEQ assay was used. Some clones are missing from TCRdb's copy, which holds only in-frame ones; the method was immunoSEQ multiplex PCR. The table has 800,000 to 950,000 clones, 90% to 98% seen once. Germline V gene lookup returns CDR1 MDHEN and CDR2 SYDVKM. Losses at the gene ends were 5 bases for V and 0 bases for J; bases not matched to a gene: 7. This CDR3 comprises 16 residues. The chain uses TRBV28 and TRBJ1-1; 9 bases are a match to TRBD1. The TCR originated in a man under 40 in good health. Sequenced input: naive CD8+ T cells sorted from blood. The CDR3 spells CASSETGGGLNTEAFF. The DNA for the CDR3 is TGTGCCAGCAGTGAAACAGGGGGCGGATTGAACACTGAAGCTTTCTTT.